The 28 T cell receptor beta chains below were found in one sample sequenced in a study of T cells in Graves' hyperthyroidism and ophthalmopathy. The CDR3 regions of TCR beta were amplified from RNA transcripts. TCR CDR3 underwent first-round RT-PCR with the HTBI primer set. Via MiXCR, TCRdb re-called the multiplex PCR reads, giving one row per CDR3 protein. The sample has 490,000 or so distinct CDR3 sequences, roughly a sixth seen once; the top ten hold roughly 29%. Source material: blood. These receptors were obtained from a woman in her 30s with Graves' ophthalmopathy.

This clonotype was recorded at least ten times. The chain couples TRBV30 to TRBJ2-7, with D tentatively TRBD1 (6 bases). This CDR3 comprises 11 residues. V lost 8 bases to trimming and J lost 2 bases, with 10 bases between them. Germline V gene sequence: CDR1 GTSNPN, CDR2 SVGIG (reference sequence). This CDR3 is CASQGPYEQYF. The CDR3 region has the DNA TGTGCCAGCCAGGGGCCCTACGAGCAGTACTTC.

The V and J genes are TRBV6-1 and TRBJ2-5; D gene unclear. The CDR3 has 14 residues. Germline assignment: CDR1 MNHNS and CDR2 SASEGT. The V and J ends lost 5 bases and 7 bases respectively, with 17 bases between them. DNA for the CDR3: TGTGCCAGCAGTCCTAGGCTGACCCCATGGACCCAGTACTTC. It encodes CASSPRLTPWTQYF.

The chain joins TRBV19 to TRBJ1-5; D is possibly TRBD1 (6 bases). Germline-derived CDR1 and CDR2 are LNHDA and SQIVND (reference sequence). Trimming pared 5 bases from V and 0 bases from J, leaving 17 bases between. CDR3 length: 17 residues. In nucleotides, the CDR3 is TGTGCCAGTAGTCGGACAGCGTTCCCCGATAGCAATCAGCCCCAGCATTTT. It translates to CASSRTAFPDSNQPQHF.

Ten or more counts support this clonotype. V usage is TRBV4-3 and J usage is TRBJ2-4; tentatively, D is TRBD1 (7 bases). This CDR3 has 18 residues. CDR1 LGHNA and CDR2 YSLEER come from the germline V gene. V was shortened by 2 bases and J by 1 base, with 18 bases between the two germline ends. The CDR3 sequence: CASSQSSGGRRAKNIQYF. The CDR3 nucleotides read TGCGCCAGCAGCCAATCCTCAGGGGGGAGGAGGGCCAAAAACATTCAGTACTTC.

In this sample, this clonotype turned up a few times. V usage is TRBV6-1 and J usage is TRBJ2-3, with 13 bases lining up with TRBD2. Looked up from germline, CDR1 is MNHNS and CDR2 is SASEGT. The CDR3 contains 16 residues. With 5 bases clipped from V and 6 bases from J, the junction kept 8 bases outside the gene matches. CDR3 in DNA: TGTGCCAGCAGTAAAAGACTAGCGGGAGGTGTGGATACGCAGTATTTT. Translation gives CASSKRLAGGVDTQYF.

This clonotype was detected a few times. This chain uses TRBV27 with TRBJ2-7; maybe TRBD1 (5 bases). The V end was cut by 2 bases, the J end by 7 bases, with 21 bases between. Germline assignment: CDR1 MNHEY and CDR2 SMNVEV (reference sequence). The CDR3 loop spans 16 amino acids. The CDR3 loop reads CASSLRFRVPPKEQYF. DNA of the CDR3: TGTGCCAGCAGTTTAAGGTTCAGGGTCCCCCCTAAAGAGCAGTACTTC.

Comments on this clonotype: A much more abundant neighbour one base away suggests this may be a read error. Likely a read error: the CDR3 ends without its conserved phenylalanine or tryptophan. V and J are TRBV7-9 and TRBJ2-7; 12 bases line up with TRBD2. There are 15 residues in the CDR3. Germline-derived CDR1 and CDR2 are SEHNR and FQNEAQ (reference sequence). Trimming removed 5 bases from V and 2 bases from J; junction bases left unmatched: 4. The CDR3 coding sequence is TGTGCCAGCAGCCGACTAGCGGGAGCGACCTACGAGCAGTACCTC. This codes for CASSRLAGATYEQYL.

Turning to this clonotype: A much larger clonotype is one base distant, so this may be a read error. The chain links TRBV12-3 or TRBV12-4 to TRBJ1-5, with a tentative D call TRBD1 (6 bases). This CDR3 is built from 15 residues. CDR3 in DNA: TGTGCCAGCAGTTTTGAGGGGGGCAGCAATCAGTCCCAGCATTTT. Translating it yields CASSFEGGSNQSQHF.

This clonotype was found a few times. The rearrangement uses TRBV11-3 and TRBJ1-1; D might be TRBD1 (5 bases). The V end lost 2 bases, the J end lost 4 bases, and 11 bases lay between the germline ends. Germline V lookup: CDR1 SGHNT, CDR2 YENEEA. The CDR3 contains 14 residues. In DNA, the CDR3 is TGTGCCAGCAGCTTATGGGGGGGGTCCACTGAAGCTTTCTTT. Protein: CASSLWGGSTEAFF.

The chain is built from TRBV20-1 and TRBJ2-7; 7 nucleotides match TRBD1. Germline V CDR1 and CDR2: DFQATT, SNEGSKA (reference sequence). The CDR3 has 14 amino acids. V shed 1 base, J shed 2 bases, and the junction held 5 bases outside the gene matches. The CDR3 DNA reads as TGCAGTGCTAGAGGGCCCGGGACAGCCTACGAGCAGTACTTC. Protein: CSARGPGTAYEQYF.

This clonotype was seen repeatedly, ten times or more. V gene TRBV12-3 or TRBV12-4 combines with J gene TRBJ1-5, with D possibly matching TRBD1 (5 bases). With 5 bases removed from V and 0 bases from J, the gap between germline ends came to 17 bases. The CDR3 length is 17 residues. For the CDR3, the DNA is TGTGCCAGCAGTAGGGCTCAGGGTCACGATAGCAATCAGCCCCAGCATTTT. Translating it yields CASSRAQGHDSNQPQHF.

The chain uses TRBV6-1 and TRBJ1-3; weak D call: TRBD1 (5 bases). Germline CDR1 and CDR2: MNHNS and SASEGT. CDR3 length: 13 amino acids. The V end was cut by 7 bases, the J end by 9 bases, with 16 bases between. The DNA for the CDR3 is TGTGCCAGCACGCGACTCTGGGGCTCCACCATATATTTT. Protein: CASTRLWGSTIYF.

This clonotype has ten or more counts. The V call is TRBV10-3, the J call TRBJ2-3; 7 nucleotides line up with TRBD2. The CDR3 has 15 residues. V trimming: 8 bases; J trimming: 0 bases; junction bases outside the gene matches: 8. The germline V gene encodes CDR1 ENHRY and CDR2 SYGVKD. CDR3 in amino acids: CAIWEGSTSTDTQYF. In nucleotides, the CDR3 is TGTGCCATCTGGGAGGGGAGTACGAGCACAGATACGCAGTATTTT.

The rearrangement links TRBV25-1 to TRBJ2-3; D possibly corresponds to TRBD2 (6 bases). This CDR3 has 19 residues. Germline lookup yields CDR1 MGHDK and CDR2 SYGVNS. Trimming left V 1 base short and J 0 bases short, with 20 bases between. CDR3 residues: CASSELGTSSGPSTDTQYF. As DNA, the CDR3 is TGTGCCAGCAGTGAATTGGGGACTTCGTCAGGCCCTAGCACAGATACGCAGTATTTT.

This clonotype was seen at least ten times. The chain combines TRBV27 with TRBJ1-5; 10 bases are shared with TRBD1. The CDR3 sequence is 14 residues long. Germline lookup yields CDR1 MNHEY and CDR2 SMNVEV (reference sequence). Losses at the gene ends were 7 bases for V and 6 bases for J; bases not matched to a gene: 6. CDR3 protein: CASTIGQGVQPQHF. The DNA for the CDR3 is TGTGCCAGCACTATTGGACAGGGGGTTCAGCCCCAGCATTTT.

This chain joins TRBV6-2 or TRBV6-3 and TRBJ2-7; no reliable D call. CDR3 length: 13 residues. Per germline, CDR1 MNHEY and CDR2 SVGEGT. Trimming removed 6 bases at V and 3 bases at J, with 12 bases between. The CDR3 is CASRLALGYEQYF. The CDR3 DNA reads TGTGCCAGCAGGTTGGCCTTGGGCTACGAGCAGTACTTC.

This clonotype was counted many times. The rearrangement links TRBV5-1 to TRBJ2-7, with 7 bases fitting TRBD1. The CDR3 totals 14 residues. Germline V gene data show CDR1 as SGHRS and CDR2 as YFSETQ. J gave up 4 bases and V 2 bases, and 6 bases lay outside the gene matches. Written as DNA, the CDR3 is TGCGCCAGCAGCTTCGAGGGACAGATATACGAGCAGTACTTC. Translation gives CASSFEGQIYEQYF.

DNA of the CDR3: TGTGCCAGCAGTTTAATGGCTCTCTCTGGGGCCAACGTCCTGACTTTC. Encoded protein: CASSLMALSGANVLTF. This sequence joins TRBV12-3 or TRBV12-4 and TRBJ2-6; no clear D gene. The V end lost 2 bases, the J end lost 0 bases, and 8 bases lay between the germline ends. The CDR3 is made up of 16 amino acids.

The chain is built from TRBV28 and TRBJ2-5, with D unclear. CDR1 is MDHEN, CDR2 SYDVKM, per germline. The CDR3 contains 16 residues. The V end lost 4 bases, the J end lost 4 bases, and 19 bases lay between the germline ends. As DNA, the CDR3 is TGTGCCAGCAGTTCTGTCGACTCGGACGCAAGAGAGACCCAGTACTTC. This codes for CASSSVDSDARETQYF. Combining the CDR3 with reference TRBV28 and TRBJ2-5 gives the whole variable domain DVKVTQSSRYLVKRTGEKVFLECVQDMDHENMFWYRQDPGLGLRLIYFSYDVKMKEKGDIPEGYSVSREKKERFSLILESASTNQTSMYLCASSSVDSDARETQYFGPGTRLLVL.

To note about this clonotype: At one end the junction does not follow the germline gene, possibly because of a read error. This chain joins TRBV4-1 and TRBJ2-1; TRBD1 agrees at 9 bases. The CDR3 length is 15 residues. Germline values: CDR1 MGHRA, CDR2 YSYEKL. DNA for the CDR3: TGCGCCAGCAGCCGACAGGGGGGGGCCTACAATAAGCAGTTCTTC. Translating gives CASSRQGGAYNKQFF.

V usage is TRBV5-4 and J usage is TRBJ2-2; 8 bases match TRBD2. This CDR3 has 16 residues. The trim removed 4 bases at V and 1 base at J, leaving 6 bases unmatched. Germline V gene data show CDR1 as SGHNT and CDR2 as YYREEE (reference sequence). The CDR3 region is CASSAQRGLNTGELFF. As DNA, the CDR3 is TGTGCCAGCAGCGCCCAGCGGGGGTTGAACACCGGGGAGCTGTTTTTT. Variable domain in full (rest from reference TRBV5-4 and TRBJ2-2): ETGVTQSPTHLIKTRGQQVTLRCSSQSGHNTVSWYQQALGQGPQFIFQYYREEENGRGNFPPRFSGLQFPNYSSELNVNALELDDSALYLCASSAQRGLNTGELFFGEGSRLTVL.

The rearrangement joins TRBV20-1 to TRBJ2-1; a possible D gene is TRBD1 (6 bases). The germline V and J ends were trimmed by 0 bases and 7 bases, with 13 bases remaining between them. CDR1 is DFQATT and CDR2 is SNEGSKA in the germline V gene (reference sequence). The CDR3 extends over 14 amino acids. The CDR3 DNA is TGCAGTGCTAGAGAGCGAAGGGGGTCTAATGAGCAGTTCTTC. The encoded protein is CSARERRGSNEQFF.

The CDR3 DNA reads TGTGCCAGCAGCGTAGCTTTGGCAGAAGAGACCCAGTACTTC. Amino acids: CASSVALAEETQYF. The chain couples TRBV9 to TRBJ2-5; no definite D call. V lost 0 bases and J 3 bases, leaving 9 bases between the germline ends. Germline lookup yields CDR1 SGDLS and CDR2 YYNGEE. The CDR3 has 14 residues. The full variable domain, completed using reference TRBV9 and TRBJ2-5, is DSGVTQTPKHLITATGQRVTLRCSPRSGDLSVYWYQQSLDQGLQFLIQYYNGEERAKGNILERFSAQQFPDLHSELNLSSLELGDSALYFCASSVALAEETQYFGPGTRLLVL.

This chain links TRBV19 with TRBJ2-3; a possible D gene is TRBD2 (6 bases). Germline V gene sequence: CDR1 LNHDA, CDR2 SQIVND (reference sequence). V was clipped by 3 bases and J by 3 bases, with 13 bases between them. The CDR3 is made up of 15 amino acids. DNA of the CDR3: TGTGCCAGTAGTATTGGAGGGGTCAGAACAGATACGCAGTATTTT. As protein: CASSIGGVRTDTQYF.

The chain joins TRBV25-1 to TRBJ1-4; D is unresolved. Germline assignment: CDR1 MGHDK and CDR2 SYGVNS. Trimming stripped 0 bases from V and 4 bases from J, with 18 bases between. This CDR3 is 18 amino acids long. CDR3 DNA: TGTGCCAGCAGTGAATATGGTTTAGGGCACAAACTTAATGAAAAACTGTTTTTT. Its protein is CASSEYGLGHKLNEKLFF.

This chain links TRBV6-1 with TRBJ2-2; D is ambiguous. The CDR3 extends over 15 amino acids. In germline, CDR1 is MNHNS, CDR2 SASEGT. Trimming removed 6 bases from V and 5 bases from J, with 16 bases in between. CDR3 sequence: CASRGSLGFTGELFF. The CDR3, as DNA: TGTGCCAGCAGGGGTAGCTTGGGGTTTACCGGGGAGCTGTTTTTT.

This clonotype came up many times. V is TRBV5-1 and J is TRBJ2-2; no clear D. V was trimmed by 1 base and J by 4 bases, leaving 5 bases between them. The CDR3 loop spans 13 amino acids. From germline, CDR1 is SGHRS and CDR2 YFSETQ. The CDR3 is CASSLSITGELFF. The CDR3 nucleotides are TGCGCCAGCAGCTTGAGCATCACCGGGGAGCTGTTTTTT.

The J gene is TRBJ1-5, the V gene TRBV19; 8 nucleotides line up with TRBD1. This CDR3 spans 14 amino acids. Germline CDR1 LNHDA, CDR2 SQIVND (reference sequence). J gave up 6 bases and V 4 bases, and 5 bases lay outside the gene matches. Here the CDR3 reads CASSTPRGPQPQHF. The CDR3 bases are TGTGCCAGTAGTACCCCCAGGGGGCCTCAGCCCCAGCATTTT.